The clone carrying this T cell receptor (beta chain) has more than one count but fewer than ten. Its antigen remains unidentified. This record comes from a study of blood T cells in healthy people across ages. General study points: Both naive CD4+ cell counts and diversity were greater in long-lived donors than in aged donors. Changes seen in expanded clonotypes were possibly confounded by donor CMV status left unknown.

Trimming cost V 0 bases and J 7 bases, with 11 bases left between them. In germline, CDR1 is DFQATT, CDR2 SNEGSKA (reference sequence). The CDR3 length is 13 residues. Using a J-beta primer mix together with a sample-barcoded 5' primer, a second PCR was run for roughly 6 to 11 cycles. Each of the cDNA molecules was tagged by a template-switch adaptor with 12 random nucleotides. TCRdb re-analysed the 5' RACE reads in MiXCR, keeping a single row per CDR3 protein. The sample carries 1.5 million to 2 million distinct CDR3 sequences, approximately 28% recorded once. Each donor supplied approximately 10 milliliters of peripheral blood.

Sample: blood. The source is a woman in her thirties in good health. The chain couples TRBV20-1 to TRBJ2-3; D call uncertain. For the CDR3, the DNA is TGCAGTGCTAGAGATCTAATTGGCCATACGCAGTATTTT. Amino acid sequence: CSARDLIGHTQYF.